This TCR beta chain is drawn from a study of blood T cell repertoires in COVID-19. Germline V gene data show CDR1 as WNHNN and CDR2 as SYGVQD (reference sequence). This CDR3 contains 15 residues. Germline trimming cut 5 bases from V and 2 bases from J; bases unmatched to any gene: 2. Generated by immunoSEQ multiplex PCR, the TCRdb table keeps only in-frame clones and is missing some. This sample yields more than 110,000 clones, of which almost 85% are seen a single time; just under 3% belongs to the top ten. The sequenced material came from peripheral blood. The clonotype originates from a man aged 45-65 years with acute or convalescent COVID-19. The V gene is TRBV10-1, the J gene TRBJ2-5; TRBD2 aligns across 13 bases. CDR3 bases: TGCGCCAGCAGTCGGGGACTAGCGGGACAAGAGACCCAGTACTTC. Translating gives CASSRGLAGQETQYF.